The 32 T cell receptor beta chains below come from one sample, sequenced in a study of beta chain features in type 1 diabetes. The study, taken as a whole, reports: There was a moderate but significant shortening of TCRB CDR3s in all four CD4+ subsets of Type 1 diabetes patients.

Antigens for these TCRs are unknown. Isolated RNA was reverse transcribed in full, so expressed TCRB transcripts were sequenced. The method was immunoSEQ multiplex PCR; TCRdb's version includes in-frame clones alone and lacks a portion of them. The sample lists approximately 600,000 clones; roughly 12% were seen once. The sequencing input was naive CD4+ T cells from blood. These receptors were collected from a man aged 30-40 years with type 1 diabetes.

This clone showed up just a few times. The J gene is TRBJ2-6, the V gene TRBV7-9, with TRBD1 matching over 7 bases. After removal of 5 bases from V and 4 bases from J, the junction contained 11 bases not matched to a gene. Germline CDR1 and CDR2: SEHNR and FQNEAQ (reference sequence). This CDR3 has 17 residues. The CDR3 is CASSQRQGGWGANVLTF. For the CDR3, the DNA is TGTGCCAGCAGCCAAAGACAGGGTGGCTGGGGGGCCAACGTCCTGACTTTC.

This clone was picked up a small number of times. The genes are TRBV5-4 and TRBJ1-2, with D unclear. Germline lookup yields CDR1 SGHNT and CDR2 YYREEE (reference sequence). Trimming cost V 1 base and J 2 bases, with 9 bases left between them. The length of the CDR3 is 14 residues. The CDR3 DNA sequence: TGTGCCAGCAGCTTGCGGGCGGAGAACTATGGCTACACCTTC. Translation: CASSLRAENYGYTF.

There are a few counts of this clone. The genes are TRBV4-3 and TRBJ2-3; weak D call: TRBD2 (5 bases). The length of the CDR3 is 15 residues. V lost 2 bases and J lost 6, with 15 bases in between. Germline V CDR1 and CDR2: LGHNA, YSLEER. The CDR3 nucleotides read TGCGCCAGCAGCCAATCAAATCCGACGGGGGATACGCAGTATTTT. Protein: CASSQSNPTGDTQYF.

This clone was picked up many times. The rearrangement joins TRBV28 to TRBJ2-7, with 7 positions matching TRBD1. Germline values: CDR1 MDHEN, CDR2 SYDVKM. The CDR3 sequence is 14 residues long. V was clipped by 11 bases and J by 2 bases; unmatched bases: 12. The CDR3 spells CALSEGGSTYEQYF. CDR3 DNA: TGTGCCCTCTCCGAAGGGGGCTCAACCTACGAGCAGTACTTC.

The chain has TRBV14 and TRBJ1-4; D perhaps matches TRBD1 (6 bases). The V and J ends lost 2 bases and 8 bases respectively, with 15 bases between them. Germline-derived CDR1 and CDR2 are SGHDN and FVKESK. The CDR3 totals 15 residues. The CDR3 DNA follows: TGTGCCAGCAGCCAATTAACAGGGCTGGGGGAAAAACTGTTTTTT. Protein: CASSQLTGLGEKLFF.

Only a few counts were recorded for this clone. This chain uses TRBV7-2 with TRBJ2-5; 7 positions agree with TRBD2. This CDR3 is built from 16 residues. The germline gives CDR1 SGHTA, CDR2 FQGNSA. V lost 7 bases to trimming and J lost 0 bases; unmatched junction nucleotides: 11. The DNA for the CDR3 is TGTGCCAGCAAGCCCTCTCCCCTAGCGGACCAAGAGACCCAGTACTTC. Residues: CASKPSPLADQETQYF.

This clone was seen more than once but under ten times. This sequence joins TRBV7-3 and TRBJ2-1; possibly TRBD1 for D (5 bases). The CDR3 runs 15 residues. V lost 1 base and J lost 7, with 14 bases in between. The germline gives CDR1 SGHTA, CDR2 FQGTGA. This chain's CDR3 is CASSLRLRGGNEQFF. CDR3 nucleotides: TGTGCCAGCAGCTTAAGGTTAAGGGGTGGGAATGAGCAGTTCTTC.

The chain recombines TRBV4-2 with TRBJ2-3; 12 positions match TRBD2. CDR1 and CDR2 (germline): LGHNA, YNFKEQ. V lost 0 bases to trimming and J lost 11 bases; unmatched junction nucleotides: 9. This CDR3 spans 16 amino acids. The CDR3 here is CASSQEMTSGGGRQYF. CDR3 in DNA: TGTGCCAGCAGCCAAGAAATGACTAGCGGGGGAGGGAGGCAGTATTTT.

This clone was seen more than once but under ten times. This rearrangement joins TRBV30 to TRBJ2-2; possible D gene TRBD2, 6 bases. CDR1 is GTSNPN, CDR2 SVGIG, per germline (reference sequence). V was clipped by 1 base and J by 3 bases, with 12 bases between them. The CDR3 contains 15 residues. Here the CDR3 reads CAWSATSSYTGELFF. The CDR3 bases are TGTGCCTGGAGTGCTACTAGCAGCTACACCGGGGAGCTGTTTTTT. The whole variable domain, filled in from reference TRBV30 and TRBJ2-2, reads SQTIHQWPATLVQPVGSPLSLECTVEGTSNPNLYWYRQAAGRGLQLLFYSVGIGQISSEVPQNLSASRPQDRQFILSSKKLLLSDSGFYLCAWSATSSYTGELFFGEGSRLTVL.

The rearrangement links TRBV4-3 to TRBJ2-5, with D perhaps TRBD1 (7 bases). V shed 5 bases and J shed 2 bases, with 15 bases lying between them. The CDR3 spans 15 residues. Per the germline V gene, CDR1 is LGHNA and CDR2 is YSLEER. CDR3 region: CASSIVAGGQETQYF. In DNA form, the CDR3 reads TGCGCCAGCAGCATAGTAGCAGGGGGGCAAGAGACCCAGTACTTC.

The chain couples TRBV29-1 to TRBJ2-1, with a possible D match to TRBD2 (6 bases). CDR1 is SQVTM, CDR2 ANQGSEA, per germline. The CDR3 sequence is 12 residues long. V lost 6 bases and J lost 9, with 15 bases in between. The CDR3 sequence is CSVKPGVGEQFF. The CDR3, as DNA: TGCAGCGTCAAACCGGGGGTGGGTGAGCAGTTCTTC.

This clone turned up a few times. The chain recombines TRBV30 with TRBJ1-2; no definite D call. The V and J ends lost 0 bases and 3 bases respectively, with 5 bases between them. Germline V gene data show CDR1 as GTSNPN and CDR2 as SVGIG (reference sequence). The CDR3 spans 12 residues. The DNA for the CDR3 is TGTGCCTGGAGTGTAACAGACTATGGCTACACCTTC. It codes for CAWSVTDYGYTF.

This clone was seen only a few times. The chain joins TRBV7-9 to TRBJ2-7; D tentatively reads TRBD1 or TRBD2 (5 bases each). V was pared by 1 base and J by 3 bases, with 19 bases between. The CDR3 is 17 amino acids. Germline CDR1 reads SEHNR; CDR2 reads FQNEAQ (reference sequence). The CDR3 DNA follows: TGTGCCAGCAGCTTAGAGGGGTCCACCGCGGGTGGCTACGAGCAGTACTTC. Translated: CASSLEGSTAGGYEQYF.

This clone occurred a few times. The chain joins TRBV2 to TRBJ2-1; 11 bases align to TRBD2. Per germline, CDR1 SNHLY and CDR2 FYNNEI. The CDR3 runs 14 residues. The junction had 3 bases not matched to a gene; V was cut back by 7 bases and J by 4 bases. The CDR3 coding sequence is TGTGCCAGCACCGGGACTAGCGGTTACAATGAGCAGTTCTTC. Translation gives CASTGTSGYNEQFF.

This clone has just a few counts. The chain recombines TRBV9 with TRBJ1-2; D is undetermined. From germline, CDR1 is SGDLS and CDR2 YYNGEE. CDR3 length: 13 residues. V dropped 4 bases and J dropped 2 bases, with 9 bases sitting between them. This chain's CDR3 is CASSSQENYGYTF. The CDR3 nucleotides read TGTGCCAGCAGCTCCCAGGAAAACTATGGCTACACCTTC.

The chain combines TRBV11-2 with TRBJ2-7, with TRBD1 matching 10 bases. V shed 6 bases and J 7 bases; nucleotides not matched to a gene: 6. The CDR3 extends over 13 amino acids. CDR1 is SGHAT, CDR2 FQNNGV, per germline. This chain's CDR3 is CASRRQGADEQYF. DNA for the CDR3: TGTGCCAGCAGGAGACAGGGGGCGGATGAGCAGTACTTC.

In this sample, this clone turned up a few times. The V gene is TRBV11-3, the J gene TRBJ2-2; D uncertain. The ends were cut back, 5 bases at V and 2 bases at J, with 3 bases in the middle. The CDR3 is 12 amino acids. Germline V gene lookup returns CDR1 SGHNT and CDR2 YENEEA. The CDR3 coding sequence is TGTGCCAGCAGCCAAAACACCGGGGAGCTGTTTTTT. The encoded protein is CASSQNTGELFF. Together with reference TRBV11-3 and TRBJ2-2, the CDR3 gives the full variable domain: EAGVVQSPRYKIIEKKQPVAFWCNPISGHNTLYWYLQNLGQGPELLIRYENEEAVDDSQLPKDRFSAERLKGVDSTLKIQPAELGDSAVYLCASSQNTGELFFGEGSRLTVL.

V and J are TRBV2 and TRBJ1-2; D is ambiguous. This CDR3 spans 12 amino acids. CDR1 is SNHLY and CDR2 is FYNNEI in the germline V gene. V lost 9 bases to trimming and J lost 0 bases, with 8 bases between them. The CDR3: CASATANYGYTF. The DNA for the CDR3 is TGTGCCAGTGCTACAGCTAACTATGGCTACACCTTC.

This clone was picked up a small number of times. CDR3 bases: TGCGCCAGCGATCTGGCTAGCGGGGGTCAAGAGACCCAGTACTTC. Encoded protein: CASDLASGGQETQYF. The chain uses TRBV10-2 and TRBJ2-5; 10 bases are a match to TRBD2. This CDR3 is 15 amino acids long. Germline V gives CDR1 WSHSY, CDR2 SAAADI. Germline trimming cut 8 bases from V and 2 bases from J; bases unmatched to any gene: 8.

As DNA, the CDR3 is TGCAGCGTTCTGGACAGTCGGTCTTACTACGAGCAGTACTTC. It specifies CSVLDSRSYYEQYF. The rearrangement links TRBV29-1 to TRBJ2-7, with D possibly matching TRBD1 (6 bases). Germline loops: CDR1 SQVTM, CDR2 ANQGSEA. The CDR3 runs 14 residues. V dropped 5 bases and J dropped 3 bases, with 17 bases sitting between them.

This clone was found a few times. The chain couples TRBV27 to TRBJ2-7; 7 nucleotides align to TRBD1. Trimming removed 4 bases from V and 3 bases from J; junction bases left unmatched: 9. The CDR3 spans 15 residues. Germline CDR1 is MNHEY and CDR2 is SMNVEV (reference sequence). The CDR3 coding sequence is TGTGCCAGCAGTTCGCCGGGACAGAACCTCTACGAGCAGTACTTC. Translating it yields CASSSPGQNLYEQYF.

This clone was counted a few times. The rearrangement joins TRBV30 to TRBJ2-1; no clear D. Trimming shortened V by 5 bases and J by 5 bases, and 22 bases separated the two germline ends. The CDR3 loop spans 16 amino acids. Germline V gene data show CDR1 as GTSNPN and CDR2 as SVGIG (reference sequence). The CDR3: CAWGDRWQVSNNEQFF. CDR3 nucleotides: TGTGCCTGGGGCGACCGCTGGCAGGTCTCAAACAATGAGCAGTTCTTC.

This clone showed up just a few times. V is TRBV27 and J is TRBJ1-5; 7 bases are shared with TRBD1. The germline V gene encodes CDR1 MNHEY and CDR2 SMNVEV (reference sequence). V dropped 6 bases and J dropped 0; count of bases not matched to a gene: 11. This CDR3 is 17 amino acids long. Written as DNA, the CDR3 is TGTGCCAGCAGGAGACAGGGACCTCTGTATAGCAATCAGCCCCAGCATTTT. It yields the protein CASRRQGPLYSNQPQHF.

This clone was picked up a small number of times. The rearrangement links TRBV4-3 to TRBJ1-5; 7 nucleotides match TRBD1. This CDR3 contains 16 residues. The germline V gene encodes CDR1 LGHNA and CDR2 YSLEER. The ends lost 5 bases at V and 2 bases at J; junction bases unmatched: 9. Here the CDR3 DNA reads TGCGCCAGCAGCAGGGGCTACACAGGGGGCAATCAGCCCCAGCATTTT. It specifies CASSRGYTGGNQPQHF.

The rearrangement uses TRBV28 and TRBJ2-7; 8 bases agree with TRBD1. There are 14 residues in the CDR3. Germline CDR1 and CDR2: MDHEN and SYDVKM. The V and J ends lost 6 bases and 2 bases, in that order; junction bases with no gene match: 6. This CDR3 reads CASSQGQGAYEQYF. CDR3 sequence (DNA): TGTGCCAGCAGCCAAGGACAGGGAGCCTACGAGCAGTACTTC. Full variable domain (rest looked up from reference TRBV28 and TRBJ2-7): DVKVTQSSRYLVKRTGEKVFLECVQDMDHENMFWYRQDPGLGLRLIYFSYDVKMKEKGDIPEGYSVSREKKERFSLILESASTNQTSMYLCASSQGQGAYEQYFGPGTRLTVT.

The rearrangement links TRBV7-2 to TRBJ1-5; 7 bases map to TRBD1. The CDR3 is made up of 14 amino acids. From germline, CDR1 is SGHTA and CDR2 FQGNSA. Trimming took 5 bases from V and 5 from J; bases not matched to a gene: 6. CDR3 protein: CASSRQGDDQPQHF. CDR3 coding DNA: TGTGCCAGCAGCCGTCAGGGGGATGATCAGCCCCAGCATTTT.

The genes are TRBV5-1 and TRBJ1-5; D ambiguous. CDR1 and CDR2 (germline): SGHRS, YFSETQ. V was shortened by 0 bases and J by 3 bases, with 7 bases between the two germline ends. The CDR3 contains 14 residues. CDR3 protein: CASSLGGVNQPQHF. For the CDR3, the DNA is TGCGCCAGCAGCTTGGGTGGGGTCAATCAGCCCCAGCATTTT.

This clone was seen a few times. The chain couples TRBV30 to TRBJ1-4; TRBD1 matches 10 bases. Unmatched junction bases numbered 6, after V lost 0 bases and J lost 11 bases. The CDR3 covers 14 residues. CDR1 is GTSNPN and CDR2 is SVGIG in the germline V gene (reference sequence). The CDR3 DNA is TGTGCCTGGAGTGTGGGACAGGGGATAGAGAAACTGTTTTTT. Translating it yields CAWSVGQGIEKLFF.

This clone came up a few times. The gene calls are TRBV9 and TRBJ2-4; 8 nucleotides match TRBD1. The trim removed 0 bases at V and 8 bases at J, leaving 4 bases unmatched. The CDR3 is 14 amino acids. CDR1 is SGDLS, CDR2 YYNGEE, per germline. CDR3 amino acids: CASSVDPTGDIQYF. Written as DNA, the CDR3 is TGTGCCAGCAGCGTAGATCCGACAGGGGACATTCAGTACTTC.

This clone came up a few times. The chain uses TRBV7-2 and TRBJ2-1; 9 bases line up with TRBD2. CDR1 is SGHTA, CDR2 FQGNSA, per germline. This CDR3 is built from 13 residues. The junction had 6 bases not matched to a gene; V was cut back by 8 bases and J by 7 bases. The DNA of the CDR3 is TGTGCCAGCTCTAGCGGGACTCTAAATGAGCAGTTCTTC. This encodes CASSSGTLNEQFF.

In this sample, this clone turned up a few times. This rearrangement joins TRBV2 to TRBJ1-3; no definite D call. The V gene's germline CDR1 is SNHLY and CDR2 FYNNEI. The CDR3 contains 14 residues. Trimming shortened V by 1 base and J by 4 bases, and 8 bases separated the two germline ends. The CDR3, as DNA: TGTGCCAGCAGTGAAGAGTGGCGGGGAAACACCATATATTTT. Residues: CASSEEWRGNTIYF.

The chain is built from TRBV4-3 and TRBJ1-5; D unresolved. V lost 0 bases and J lost 10, with 13 bases in between. From germline, CDR1 is LGHNA and CDR2 YSLEER. This CDR3 comprises 14 residues. This CDR3 is CASSQELGQKPQHF. The CDR3 DNA sequence: TGCGCCAGCAGCCAAGAGCTAGGCCAAAAACCCCAGCATTTT.